The rows below give T cell receptor beta chains drawn from one sample of a study of beta chain features in type 1 diabetes. Clones were sequenced by immunoSEQ multiplex PCR, and TCRdb holds only the in-frame ones, with some missing. The profile shows around 160,000 clones, about 8.3% of them singletons. The sample was central memory CD4+ T cells from blood. These receptor sequences come from a woman in her late teens or twenties with type 1 diabetes. CDR3s include the opening cysteine and the closing phenylalanine or tryptophan. The D gene is left open where the match is weak. Rows may omit the clone size; those that give it use once, few, many or a size class.

TRBV27	-	TRBJ1-3	few	14	TGTGCCAGCCGGGGGGGCTGGTCTGGAAACACCATATATTTT	CASRGGWSGNTIYF
TRBV4-3	-	TRBJ1-5	-	14	TGCGCCAGCAGCCAAGTAGGAGGGACCCAGCCCCAGCATTTT	CASSQVGGTQPQHF
TRBV14	TRBD2	TRBJ2-3	many	13	TGTGCCAGCAGCCAAGATCTAGCGGGGGGGCCATATTTT	CASSQDLAGGPYF
TRBV4-1	-	TRBJ2-1	-	20	TGCGCCAGCAGCCAAGTCCTCGTGACCGGCGGGATAAGTTCCTACAATGAGCAGTTCTTC	CASSQVLVTGGISSYNEQFF
TRBV11-2	-	TRBJ2-3	-	12	TGTGCCAGCAGCTTCCGGGGAGATACGCAGTATTTT	CASSFRGDTQYF
TRBV14	TRBD1	TRBJ2-2	-	15	TGTGCCAGCAGACGACAGGGATTGAACACCGGGGAGCTGTTTTTT	CASRRQGLNTGELFF
TRBV7-2	-	TRBJ2-7	-	12	TGTGCCAGCAGCTCAACAGGGTACGAGCAGTACTTC	CASSSTGYEQYF
TRBV11-2	-	TRBJ2-3	few	11	TGTGCCAGCACCCCCGCGGATACGCAGTATTTT	CASTPADTQYF
TRBV6-4	-	TRBJ2-5	-	14	TGTGCCAGCAGTGCCGACACACCTCAAGAGACCCAGTACTTC	CASSADTPQETQYF
TRBV19	-	TRBJ1-2	few	12	TGTGCCAGTAGTATGACAGTTGGAGGCTACACCTTC	CASSMTVGGYTF
TRBV14	TRBD2	TRBJ2-1	-	15	TGTGCCAGCAGCCAAGCGGGACTAGCGGGAGTCGGGCAGTTCTTC	CASSQAGLAGVGQFF
TRBV5-4	-	TRBJ2-2	few	14	TGTGCCACCACTGGGCAGGGGATCACCGGGGAGCTGTTTTTT	CATTGQGITGELFF
TRBV23-1	-	TRBJ2-4	many	15	TGCGCCAGCAGCTCATTCCAGGCGGGCAAAAACATTCAGTACTTC	CASSSFQAGKNIQYF
TRBV4-3	-	TRBJ1-6	-	15	TGCGCCAGCAGCCAAGTTGGGCAGGGGAGTTCACCCCTCCACTTT	CASSQVGQGSSPLHF
TRBV5-4	-	TRBJ1-1	-	17	TGTGCCAGCAGCTTGGGTGCCGGTACCATACCGAACACTGAAGCTTTCTTT	CASSLGAGTIPNTEAFF
TRBV5-6	-	TRBJ2-7	many	12	TGTGCCAGCAGCTTCGCCAGGGGTGAGCAGTACTTC	CASSFARGEQYF
TRBV19	TRBD1	TRBJ2-7	-	16	TGTGCCAGTAGTCCACAGGGGCACCTCGAAACCTACGAGCAGTACTTC	CASSPQGHLETYEQYF
TRBV7-2	-	TRBJ2-7	-	15	TGTGCCAGCAGCTTAGAGAGGTCAGGGAGGTACGAGCAGTACTTC	CASSLERSGRYEQYF
TRBV5-1	TRBD1	TRBJ1-2	-	14	TGCGCCAGCAGCCTCGGGACAGGGACGGAAGGCTACACCTTC	CASSLGTGTEGYTF
TRBV5-1	-	TRBJ2-1	few	14	TGCGCCAGCAGCTTAAAAGCGCTCAACAATGAGCAGTTCTTC	CASSLKALNNEQFF
TRBV5-4	TRBD2	TRBJ2-1	few	15	TGTGCCGGGGGAGGGGTGGGTTTTGGGGGGAATGAGCAGTTCTTC	CAGGGVGFGGNEQFF
TRBV9	TRBD1	TRBJ2-3	-	16	TGTGCCAGCAGCGTTGGGACAGACTTTAGCACAGATACGCAGTATTTT	CASSVGTDFSTDTQYF
TRBV4-2	TRBD2	TRBJ2-2	-	17	TGTGCCAGCAGCCAAGGATTTAGCGGGAGTGAGGCCGGGGAGCTGTTTTTT	CASSQGFSGSEAGELFF
TRBV11-3	-	TRBJ2-2	few	14	TGTGCCAGCAGCCGGGGTGACACCACCGGGGAGCTGTTTTTT	CASSRGDTTGELFF
TRBV5-4	TRBD1	TRBJ1-6	-	16	TGTGCCAGCAGCCCAGACCCCCAGGGGGCAAATTCACCCCTCCACTTT	CASSPDPQGANSPLHF
TRBV25-1	TRBD1	TRBJ2-5	few	16	TGTGCCAGCAGTGAGGGACAGGGCCCCGGCCGAGAGACCCAGTACTTC	CASSEGQGPGRETQYF
TRBV29-1	-	TRBJ2-7	few	12	TGCAGCGCAAACGGGGGGCCGAACGAGCAGTACTTC	CSANGGPNEQYF
TRBV6-6	TRBD1	TRBJ1-5	-	14	TGTGCCAGCAGTCGGACAGGTCCGAATCAGCCCCAGCATTTT	CASSRTGPNQPQHF
TRBV18	TRBD1	TRBJ1-4	-	13	TGTGCCAGCTCAGAGGGGGCTGGGGAAAAACTGTTTTTT	CASSEGAGEKLFF
TRBV11-2	-	TRBJ1-2	few	14	TGTGCCAGCCCTCCACAGGGTGAGAACTATGGCTACACCTTC	CASPPQGENYGYTF
TRBV19	-	TRBJ1-4	few	11	TGTGCCAGTAGTCGACAGGAAAAACTGTTTTTT	CASSRQEKLFF
TRBV5-6	TRBD2	TRBJ2-3	-	15	TGTGCCAGCAGCTTGGGTTCTAGCGGACGAGATACGCAGTATTTT	CASSLGSSGRDTQYF
TRBV2	-	TRBJ2-5	-	13	TGTGCCAGCATGGGAGACCACCAAGAGACCCAGTACTTC	CASMGDHQETQYF
TRBV7-7	-	TRBJ2-3	few	13	TGTGCTAGCAGCTTAGGGTCGGTGGATACGCAGTATTTT	CASSLGSVDTQYF
TRBV6-4	-	TRBJ1-2	few	12	TGTGCCAGCAGTGATAGGGGCTATGGCTACACCTTC	CASSDRGYGYTF
TRBV7-2	TRBD1	TRBJ1-4	-	15	TGTGCCAGCAGCTTAGGGACAGGTCAAGGTGAAAAACTGTTTTTT	CASSLGTGQGEKLFF
TRBV2	TRBD2	TRBJ2-5	-	15	TGTGCCAGCAGAGTCACCGGGACTAGTTGGGAGACCCAGTACTTC	CASRVTGTSWETQYF
TRBV28	-	TRBJ2-7	-	14	TGTGCCAGCAGTTCTCCGGGACTCTCCTACGAGCAGTACTTC	CASSSPGLSYEQYF
TRBV27	-	TRBJ1-1	few	14	TGTGCCAGCAGTTTACGCCAAGCGAACACTGAAGCTTTCTTT	CASSLRQANTEAFF
TRBV30	-	TRBJ2-2	few	16	TGTGCCTGGAGGGGGGGTTTGGACTGGGAGACCGGGGAGCTGTTTTTT	CAWRGGLDWETGELFF
TRBV27	-	TRBJ1-6	few	13	TGTGCCAGCAGCCACGGTGGGGGGTCACCCCTCCACTTT	CASSHGGGSPLHF
TRBV18	TRBD1	TRBJ2-5	-	15	TGTGCCAGCTCACCACGATCAGGGGGTCAAGAGACCCAGTACTTC	CASSPRSGGQETQYF
TRBV5-6	-	TRBJ1-1	few	16	TGTGCCAGCAGCCTGCGGACTGCGAATCCGAACACTGAAGCTTTCTTT	CASSLRTANPNTEAFF
TRBV11-1	TRBD2	TRBJ2-1	-	16	TGTGCCAGCAGCTCTCGGACTAGCGGGATCGTCAATGAGCAGTTCTTC	CASSSRTSGIVNEQFF
TRBV11-2	-	TRBJ1-1	few	14	TGTGCCAGCAGCTCAGGGTGGGGGAACACTGAAGCTTTCTTT	CASSSGWGNTEAFF
TRBV7-2	TRBD1	TRBJ1-2	few	15	TGTGCCAGCAGCGTGGGACAGGGTGGTAACTATGGCTACACCTTC	CASSVGQGGNYGYTF
TRBV4-3	-	TRBJ2-7	-	15	TGCGCCAGCAGCCAAGAACGGTGGTTCCGGGACGAGCAGTACTTC	CASSQERWFRDEQYF
TRBV5-1	-	TRBJ1-2	-	13	TGCGCCAGCAGCCCAGACAGCTACTATGGCTACACCTTC	CASSPDSYYGYTF
TRBV7-2	-	TRBJ2-5	-	14	TGTGCCAGCAGCTTAGTTGGTGCGGGAGAGACCCAGTACTTC	CASSLVGAGETQYF
TRBV4-3	TRBD1	TRBJ2-1	few	13	TGCGCCAGCAGCCAAAGGGGGCTAAGTGAGCAGTTCTTC	CASSQRGLSEQFF
TRBV7-2	-	TRBJ2-7	-	16	TGTGCCAGCAGCTTAAACGTGGGGGCCAGGTCCTACGAGCAGTACTTC	CASSLNVGARSYEQYF
TRBV7-9	-	TRBJ1-2	few	14	TGTGCCAGCAGCCCATCCCCAGGGGCCTATGGCTACACCTTC	CASSPSPGAYGYTF
TRBV28	-	TRBJ2-7	-	16	TGTGCCAGCACCCCACTCGCTGGGGCAGGGCGCTACGAGCAGTACTTC	CASTPLAGAGRYEQYF
TRBV7-2	-	TRBJ2-6	many	12	TGTGCCAGCAGTACTGGGGCCAACGTCCTGACTTTC	CASSTGANVLTF
TRBV7-9	TRBD2	TRBJ2-5	-	15	TGTGCCAGCAGCTCCGGGACTAGCGGGAAAGAGACCCAGTACTTC	CASSSGTSGKETQYF
TRBV7-3	TRBD1	TRBJ2-6	-	18	TGTGCCAGCAGCGAACCCGGGACAGGGCTCTCTGGGGCCAACGTCCTGACTTTC	CASSEPGTGLSGANVLTF
TRBV19	TRBD2	TRBJ2-1	-	15	TGTGCCAGTAGTAAGACTAGCGGCCCCTACAATGAGCAGTTCTTC	CASSKTSGPYNEQFF